These T cell receptor beta chains were read from a single sample in a study of cytomegalovirus exposure and HLA in healthy donors. Using immunoSEQ multiplex PCR, the repertoire was profiled, and TCRdb retains in-frame clones only, with some absent. The sample consists of roughly 98,000 clones, approximately 72% of them appearing once. Sequencing used PBMCs. The receptors come from a man in his late teens or twenties in good health and CMV-seropositive. CDR3s include the opening cysteine and the closing phenylalanine or tryptophan. The D gene is left open where the match is weak. Clone size is given for some rows only: seen once, a few or many times, or a class if the clone is expanded.

TRBD1,TRBJ2-3,-,TRBV7-9,CASSLGTGFTDTQYF,TGTGCCAGCAGCCTCGGGACAGGGTTCACAGATACGCAGTATTTT
-,TRBJ1-1,once,TRBV19,CASSISSGATEAFF,TGTGCCAGTAGTATAAGTTCGGGAGCCACTGAAGCTTTCTTT
TRBD1,TRBJ1-6,once,TRBV10-2,CASREGAGNSPLHF,TGCGCCAGCAGGGAGGGGGCAGGCAATTCACCCCTCCACTTT
-,TRBJ1-1,-,TRBV5-4,CASSFGGGIAEAFF,TGTGCCAGCAGCTTTGGTGGGGGGATCGCTGAAGCTTTCTTT
-,TRBJ2-2,-,TRBV6-5,CASSFETSGKAGELFF,TGTGCCAGCAGTTTCGAAACATCAGGGAAGGCCGGGGAGCTGTTTTTT
-,TRBJ1-1,-,TRBV11-2,CASSLDRVQTEAFF,TGTGCCAGCAGCTTAGATCGGGTGCAAACTGAAGCTTTCTTT
-,TRBJ1-1,-,TRBV27,CASSLSGQGLTEAFF,TGTGCCAGCAGTTTAAGTGGGCAGGGGTTAACTGAAGCTTTCTTT
TRBD1,TRBJ2-5,once,TRBV7-6,CASSRDRVGRETQYF,TGTGCCAGCAGCAGGGACAGGGTCGGGAGGGAGACCCAGTACTTC
TRBD1,TRBJ1-5,-,TRBV6-1,CASSDAPGQGLHSNQPQHF,TGTGCCAGCAGTGACGCACCGGGACAGGGGCTTCATAGCAATCAGCCCCAGCATTTT
-,TRBJ2-5,-,TRBV6-1,CASSERGLLRETQYF,TGTGCCAGCAGTGAAAGAGGACTCCTCAGGGAGACCCAGTACTTC
-,TRBJ2-1,few,TRBV15,CATSTGGLWEQFF,TGTGCCACCAGCACCGGGGGGCTTTGGGAGCAGTTCTTC
TRBD1,TRBJ1-1,-,TRBV5-1,CASSLAKGGDQNSTEAFF,TGCGCCAGCAGCTTGGCCAAAGGGGGCGATCAAAATAGCACTGAAGCTTTCTTT
-,TRBJ1-3,once,TRBV30,CAWSVFTGSGNTIYF,TGTGCCTGGAGTGTATTTACAGGCTCTGGAAACACCATATATTTT
-,TRBJ1-1,-,TRBV27,CASSSTGTEAFF,TGTGCCAGCAGCTCTACAGGCACTGAAGCTTTCTTT
TRBD2,TRBJ2-7,-,TRBV19,CATSTGGVYEQYF,TGTGCCACCAGCACGGGGGGGGTCTACGAGCAGTACTTC
-,TRBJ2-7,-,TRBV9,CASSVLGGGEQYF,TGTGCCAGCAGCGTACTCGGGGGAGGCGAGCAGTACTTC
-,TRBJ1-5,few,TRBV6-1,CASSETGMWQPQHF,TGTGCCAGCAGTGAGACAGGAATGTGGCAGCCCCAGCATTTT
-,TRBJ2-2,-,TRBV10-2,CASSRQRISGELFF,TGCGCCAGCAGTAGACAGCGAATAAGTGGAGAGCTGTTTTTT
-,TRBJ2-7,-,TRBV5-6,CASRQGASGDEQYF,TGTGCCAGCCGCCAGGGGGCTAGCGGGGACGAGCAGTACTTC
-,TRBJ2-3,-,TRBV29-1,CSVDSGGAGSTQYF,TGCAGCGTTGACTCTGGAGGGGCCGGGAGTACGCAGTATTTT
TRBD1,TRBJ1-3,-,TRBV28,CASSQQGSAGNTIYF,TGTGCCAGCAGTCAACAGGGGAGTGCTGGAAACACCATATATTTT
-,TRBJ1-5,-,TRBV18,CASSPFDSPNQPQHF,TGTGCCAGCTCACCCTTCGACAGCCCCAATCAGCCCCAGCATTTT
-,TRBJ1-1,-,TRBV14,CASSLARRGTEAFF,TGTGCCAGCAGCCTCGCTCGGAGGGGCACTGAAGCTTTCTTT
-,TRBJ1-3,-,TRBV15,CATSSPDSGSSGNTIYF,TGTGCCACCAGCAGTCCAGACTCGGGGAGTTCTGGAAACACCATATATTTT
TRBD1,TRBJ1-3,-,TRBV30,CAWSPPRGRRVTIYF,TGTGCCTGGAGTCCTCCAAGGGGGCGAAGGGTCACCATATATTTT
-,TRBJ1-1,-,TRBV6-1,CASSGWRRQSTEAFF,TGTGCCAGCAGTGGATGGAGGAGGCAGAGCACTGAAGCTTTCTTT
-,TRBJ1-2,once,TRBV5-1,CASSLRTGDGYTF,TGCGCCAGCAGCTTGAGGACGGGGGATGGCTACACCTTC
TRBD2,TRBJ2-1,-,TRBV7-6,CASSPLAGVYNEQFF,TGTGCCAGCAGCCCACTAGCGGGGGTTTACAATGAGCAGTTCTTC
-,TRBJ2-7,-,TRBV14,CASSQASTGFHEQYF,TGTGCCAGCAGCCAAGCATCAACAGGGTTCCACGAGCAGTACTTC
-,TRBJ1-2,-,TRBV7-8,CASSYQFESYGYTF,TGTGCCAGCAGCTACCAGTTCGAAAGCTATGGCTACACCTTC
-,TRBJ1-6,-,TRBV28,CASTSPIGSPLHF,TGTGCCAGCACAAGCCCTATCGGTTCACCCCTCCACTTT
TRBD1,TRBJ2-7,-,TRBV9,CASHDRDRAVSLSYEQYF,TGTGCCAGCCATGACCGGGACAGGGCTGTTAGTCTCTCCTACGAGCAGTACTTC
TRBD1,TRBJ2-3,-,TRBV7-8,CASSLGQEYDTQYF,TGTGCCAGCAGCCTCGGACAGGAGTACGATACGCAGTATTTT
-,TRBJ2-5,once,TRBV27,CASKLAGGETQYF,TGTGCCAGCAAGCTAGCCGGAGGGGAGACCCAGTACTTC
-,TRBJ2-1,-,TRBV5-8,CASSLGQGPYNEQFF,TGTGCCAGCAGCTTGGGGCAGGGTCCCTACAATGAGCAGTTCTTC
-,TRBJ2-3,once,TRBV15,CATRGGGLPDTQYF,TGTGCCACCAGGGGAGGGGGTTTGCCAGATACGCAGTATTTT